The 21 T cell receptor beta chains listed next were all sequenced from one sample in a study of blood T cells in healthy people across ages. With a J-beta primer mix and a sample-barcoded 5' primer, a second PCR ran about 7 to 11 cycles. A single record per CDR3 protein comes from TCRdb applying MiXCR to the 5' RACE reads. The table shows 780,000 or so distinct CDR3 sequences, with 20% to 30% occurring only once. These same data were also listed under a study on T cells of mothers and their children.

Sequencing was performed on blood. Receptor source: a boy between 5 and 17 years old in good health.

The genes are TRBV30 and TRBJ2-7; 7 nucleotides match TRBD2. The V gene end was trimmed by 1 base and the J gene end by 10 bases; junction bases not matched to a gene: 10. The CDR3 length is 13 residues. CDR1 GTSNPN and CDR2 SVGIG come from the germline V gene (reference sequence). CDR3 DNA: TGTGCCTGGAGTGGACCGGGCGGGGGATCCCAGTACTTC. Translation: CAWSGPGGGSQYF. The full variable domain, its missing parts supplied by reference TRBV30 and TRBJ2-7, is SQTIHQWPATLVQPVGSPLSLECTVEGTSNPNLYWYRQAAGRGLQLLFYSVGIGQISSEVPQNLSASRPQDRQFILSSKKLLLSDSGFYLCAWSGPGGGSQYFGPGTRLTVT.

This clonotype was seen more than once but under ten times. The chain carries TRBV29-1 and TRBJ2-7, with 7 positions matching TRBD1. With V trimmed by 5 bases and J by 1 base, 8 bases remained unmatched. Germline V gene sequence: CDR1 SQVTM, CDR2 ANQGSEA. The CDR3 contains 14 residues. CDR3 DNA sequence: TGCAGCGTTTCGACAGGGCGGTCTTCCTACGAGCAGTACTTC. Translating it yields CSVSTGRSSYEQYF.

This clonotype appeared a few times. The chain employs TRBV27 and TRBJ2-1, with TRBD2 as a possible D gene (5 bases). The CDR3 runs to 13 residues. In germline, CDR1 is MNHEY, CDR2 SMNVEV (reference sequence). V was shortened by 8 bases and J by 8 bases, with 16 bases between the two germline ends. This CDR3 is CASRGGLSDEQFF. The CDR3 DNA is TGTGCCAGCCGTGGAGGTCTCTCCGATGAGCAGTTCTTC.

CDR3: CASSLGPSGQGNEQFF. DNA of the CDR3: TGCGCCAGCAGCTTGGGGCCGTCGGGACAGGGCAATGAGCAGTTCTTC. The V call is TRBV5-1, the J call TRBJ2-1, with 9 bases lining up with TRBD1. Per germline, CDR1 SGHRS and CDR2 YFSETQ. This CDR3 contains 16 residues. The trim removed 0 bases at V and 6 bases at J, leaving 7 bases unmatched. Looking up the rest from reference TRBV5-1 and TRBJ2-1 gives the full variable domain: KAGVTQTPRYLIKTRGQQVTLSCSPISGHRSVSWYQQTPGQGLQFLFEYFSETQRNKGNFPGRFSGRQFSNSRSEMNVSTLELGDSALYLCASSLGPSGQGNEQFFGPGTRLTVL.

This clonotype showed up just a few times. The J gene is TRBJ2-3, the V gene TRBV7-3; 12 nucleotides line up with TRBD2. CDR1 is SGHTA and CDR2 is FQGTGA in the germline V gene. Trimming took 4 bases from V and 1 from J; bases not matched to a gene: 3. This CDR3 has 16 amino acids. The CDR3 DNA reads TGTGCCAGCAGCTCCAGGACTAGCGGGGGCACAGATACGCAGTATTTT. Its protein product is CASSSRTSGGTDTQYF.

The table lists this clonotype with a few counts. This sequence joins TRBV6-1 and TRBJ1-1; weak D call: TRBD1 (5 bases). The V gene's germline CDR1 is MNHNS and CDR2 SASEGT. V lost 6 bases to trimming and J lost 1 base, with 21 bases between them. The CDR3 has 17 amino acids. CDR3 region: CASSPGGVGTGNTEAFF. The CDR3 bases are TGTGCCAGCAGCCCTGGTGGGGTAGGGACGGGGAACACTGAAGCTTTCTTT.

This clonotype was counted a few times. This chain uses TRBV27 with TRBJ2-1; D might be TRBD1 or TRBD2, each matching 5 bases. In germline, CDR1 is MNHEY, CDR2 SMNVEV (reference sequence). The CDR3 is 13 amino acids. V was shortened by 8 bases and J by 8 bases, with 16 bases between the two germline ends. CDR3 region: CASRGHNVDEQFF. CDR3 coding DNA: TGTGCCAGCCGGGGCCACAACGTGGATGAGCAGTTCTTC.

This clonotype occurred a few times. The V call is TRBV11-2, the J call TRBJ2-7; D is unclear. CDR3 length: 13 residues. The germline CDR1 and CDR2 sequences are SGHAT and FQNNGV. V gave up 8 bases and J gave up 4 bases, with 15 bases separating them. The CDR3 region is CASGPTAGYEQYF. The CDR3 nucleotides are TGTGCCAGCGGCCCTACGGCAGGTTACGAGCAGTACTTC.

J is TRBJ2-7 and V is TRBV19; TRBD2 matches 7 bases. V dropped 5 bases and J dropped 5; count of bases not matched to a gene: 15. Germline CDR1 and CDR2: LNHDA and SQIVND (reference sequence). The CDR3 contains 16 residues. The CDR3 coding sequence is TGTGCCAGTAGTCTCCGACTAGCTGGGTCGGTAAACGAGCAGTACTTC. It is translated as CASSLRLAGSVNEQYF.

J is TRBJ1-4 and V is TRBV4-3, with TRBD1 matching 12 bases. V dropped 0 bases and J dropped 3; count of bases not matched to a gene: 8. Germline V gene data show CDR1 as LGHNA and CDR2 as YSLEER. This CDR3 spans 19 amino acids. The CDR3 DNA reads TGCGCCAGCAGCCAAGATCGGGGGACAGGGGGCCTAGCTAATGAAAAACTGTTTTTT. Its protein is CASSQDRGTGGLANEKLFF.

This clonotype was picked up one time. J is TRBJ2-5 and V is TRBV6-5; TRBD1 is a possible D gene (6 bases). Germline V gene sequence: CDR1 MNHEY, CDR2 SVGAGI. Trimming took 5 bases from V and 5 from J, leaving 12 bases between them. The CDR3 consists of 13 residues. The CDR3 DNA reads TGTGCCAGCAGTAACACAGGGCAGGAGACCCAGTACTTC. Translated, it gives CASSNTGQETQYF.

This clonotype appeared many times. The chain recombines TRBV20-1 with TRBJ2-7; D unresolved. The V and J ends lost 0 bases and 0 bases respectively, with 6 bases between them. In germline, CDR1 is DFQATT, CDR2 SNEGSKA (reference sequence). The CDR3 length is 13 residues. This CDR3 reads CSARDLGSYEQYF. For the CDR3, the DNA is TGCAGTGCTAGAGATCTGGGCTCCTACGAGCAGTACTTC.

This clonotype was picked up a small number of times. The chain combines TRBV5-8 with TRBJ2-5, with TRBD2 identical over 7 bases. TRBJ2-1 matches the DNA end more closely, so the J call is doubtful. From germline, CDR1 is SGHTS and CDR2 YDEGEE. This CDR3 has 15 residues. The CDR3 protein is CASSGRAGRDNEQFF. Written as DNA, the CDR3 is TGTGCCAGCAGCGGGAGGGCGGGTCGAGACAATGAGCAGTTCTTC.

This clonotype was detected only a few times. The rearrangement uses TRBV7-2 and TRBJ2-5, with 7 nucleotides matching TRBD2. Trimming cost V 5 bases and J 5 bases; bases outside gene matches: 11. CDR1 is SGHTA and CDR2 is FQGNSA in the germline V gene. This CDR3 region has 15 residues. CDR3 in amino acids: CASSPRRGGLETQYF. CDR3 in DNA: TGTGCCAGCAGCCCCAGGCGGGGAGGGTTGGAGACCCAGTACTTC.

As DNA, the CDR3 is TGCGCCAGCACTAACCTGGGCAGGGGGTCCTACGAGCAGTACTTC. Its protein is CASTNLGRGSYEQYF. The chain links TRBV5-1 to TRBJ2-5; 7 nucleotides match TRBD1. The DNA end is a closer match to TRBJ2-7, so the J assignment may be wrong. CDR3 length: 15 amino acids. The germline gives CDR1 SGHRS, CDR2 YFSETQ.

This chain links TRBV5-1 with TRBJ2-5, with 8 nucleotides matching TRBD2. The CDR3 totals 16 residues. CDR1 and CDR2 from the germline V gene are SGHRS and YFSETQ. Trimming took 4 bases from V and 5 from J; bases not matched to a gene: 13. The CDR3 sequence: CASSGRTGLEHETQYF. The CDR3, as DNA: TGCGCCAGCAGCGGACGTACGGGACTAGAGCACGAGACCCAGTACTTC.

This chain links TRBV7-9 with TRBJ2-1; TRBD2 matches 9 bases. Losses at the gene ends were 6 bases for V and 9 bases for J; bases not matched to a gene: 12. Germline values: CDR1 SEHNR, CDR2 FQNEAQ (reference sequence). The CDR3 contains 15 residues. CDR3 sequence: CASRNWREGGSEQFF. The CDR3 DNA sequence: TGTGCCAGCAGAAACTGGCGGGAGGGAGGCAGTGAGCAGTTCTTC.

The V gene is TRBV20-1, the J gene TRBJ2-1; 7 positions agree with TRBD2. The CDR3 loop spans 19 amino acids. V was clipped by 1 base and J by 0 bases; unmatched bases: 15. Germline assignment: CDR1 DFQATT and CDR2 SNEGSKA (reference sequence). CDR3 DNA: TGCAGTGCTAGAGTCTCCGGACTAGTAGCCTCGATCTCCTACAATGAGCAGTTCTTC. Translating it yields CSARVSGLVASISYNEQFF.

This clonotype was picked up a small number of times. This chain joins TRBV5-4 and TRBJ2-7, with D perhaps matching TRBD1 (5 bases). The germline CDR1 and CDR2 sequences are SGHNT and YYREEE (reference sequence). Trimming took off 5 bases at V and 4 bases at J, with 13 bases between the two ends. The CDR3 is made up of 13 amino acids. CDR3 in amino acids: CASSKDNGYEQYF. CDR3 DNA sequence: TGTGCCAGCAGTAAGGACAATGGGTACGAGCAGTACTTC.

This chain joins TRBV29-1 and TRBJ2-3; TRBD2 matches at 12 bases. This CDR3 contains 13 residues. Trimming cost V 7 bases and J 4 bases; bases outside gene matches: 3. Germline CDR1 and CDR2: SQVTM and ANQGSEA. As DNA, the CDR3 is TGCAGCGGTGGACTAGCGGGGCCAGATACGCAGTATTTT. Amino acid sequence: CSGGLAGPDTQYF.

The table lists this clonotype with a few counts. The genes are TRBV25-1 and TRBJ2-1; D is possibly TRBD2 (5 bases). The V gene lost 6 bases and the J gene lost 8 bases, with 20 bases spanning the gap. The CDR3 has 15 residues. Germline CDR1 MGHDK, CDR2 SYGVNS. The chain's CDR3 is CASRTGFVLSDEQFF. The CDR3 DNA follows: TGTGCCAGCAGAACGGGATTTGTCTTATCTGATGAGCAGTTCTTC.